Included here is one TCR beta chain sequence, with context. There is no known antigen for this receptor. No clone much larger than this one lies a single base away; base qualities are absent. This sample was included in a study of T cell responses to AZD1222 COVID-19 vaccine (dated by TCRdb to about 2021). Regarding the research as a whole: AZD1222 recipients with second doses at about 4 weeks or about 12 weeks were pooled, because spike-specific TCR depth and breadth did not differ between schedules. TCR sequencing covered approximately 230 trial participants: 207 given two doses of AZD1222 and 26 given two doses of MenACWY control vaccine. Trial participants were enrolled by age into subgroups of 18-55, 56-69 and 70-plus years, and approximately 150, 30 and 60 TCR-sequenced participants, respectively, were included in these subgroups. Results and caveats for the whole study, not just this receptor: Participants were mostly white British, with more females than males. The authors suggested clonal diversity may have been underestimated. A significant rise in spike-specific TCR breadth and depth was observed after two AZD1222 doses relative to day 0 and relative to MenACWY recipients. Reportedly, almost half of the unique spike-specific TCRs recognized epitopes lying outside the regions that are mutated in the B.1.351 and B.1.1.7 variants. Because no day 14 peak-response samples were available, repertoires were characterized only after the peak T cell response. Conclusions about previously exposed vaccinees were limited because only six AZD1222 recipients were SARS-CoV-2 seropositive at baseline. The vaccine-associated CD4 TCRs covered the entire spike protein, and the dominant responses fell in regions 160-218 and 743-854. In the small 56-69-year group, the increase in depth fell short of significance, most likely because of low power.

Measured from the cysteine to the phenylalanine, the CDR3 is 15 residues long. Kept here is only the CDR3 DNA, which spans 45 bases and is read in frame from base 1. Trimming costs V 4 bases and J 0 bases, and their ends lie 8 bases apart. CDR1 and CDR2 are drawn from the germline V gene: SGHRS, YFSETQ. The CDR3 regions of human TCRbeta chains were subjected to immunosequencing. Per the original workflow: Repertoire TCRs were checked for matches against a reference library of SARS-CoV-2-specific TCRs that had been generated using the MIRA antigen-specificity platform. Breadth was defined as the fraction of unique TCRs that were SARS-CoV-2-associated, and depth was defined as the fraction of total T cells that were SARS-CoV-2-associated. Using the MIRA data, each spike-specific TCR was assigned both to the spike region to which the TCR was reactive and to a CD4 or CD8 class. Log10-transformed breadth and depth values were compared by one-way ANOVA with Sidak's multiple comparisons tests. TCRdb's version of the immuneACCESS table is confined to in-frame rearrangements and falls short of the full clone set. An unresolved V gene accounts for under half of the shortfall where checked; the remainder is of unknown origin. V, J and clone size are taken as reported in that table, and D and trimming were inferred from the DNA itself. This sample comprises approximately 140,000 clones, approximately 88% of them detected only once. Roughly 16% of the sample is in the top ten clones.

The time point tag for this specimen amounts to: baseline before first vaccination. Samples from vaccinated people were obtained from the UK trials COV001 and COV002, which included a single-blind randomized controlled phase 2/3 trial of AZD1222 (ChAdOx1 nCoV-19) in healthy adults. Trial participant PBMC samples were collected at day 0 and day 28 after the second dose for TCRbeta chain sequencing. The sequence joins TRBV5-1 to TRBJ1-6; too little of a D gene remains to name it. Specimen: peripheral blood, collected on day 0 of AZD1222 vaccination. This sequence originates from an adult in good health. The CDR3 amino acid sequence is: CASSPVSSYNSPLHF. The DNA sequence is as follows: TGCGCCAGCAGCCCGGTGAGCTCCTATAATTCACCCCTCCACTTT.